The 16 T cell receptor beta chains given below trace back to one sample, sequenced in a study of vaccination effects on CD4 cells after COVID-19. The antigens for these receptors are not known. Peptide-pool stimulation followed by sequencing identified expanded antigen-specific CD4+ clonotypes in the ViraFEST assay. Isolating CD4+ T cells followed more than 9 days of culture. Sequencing used immunoSEQ multiplex PCR; TCRdb keeps in-frame clones, though not all of them. The data show about 54,000 clones, around 85% seen once. This material consisted of CD4+ T cells from PBMCs cultured with HCoV-229E spike peptides, taken before COVID-19 vaccination. The receptors stem from a human donor who received a COVID-19 vaccine.

The rearrangement joins TRBV6-5 to TRBJ1-1, with D possibly TRBD1 on 5 matching bases. This CDR3 has 14 amino acids. V lost 1 base, J lost 4 bases, and 10 bases lay in between. Germline CDR1 is MNHEY and CDR2 is SVGAGI. CDR3: CASSYWGISTEAFF. In nucleotides, the CDR3 is TGTGCCAGCAGTTACTGGGGGATCAGCACTGAAGCTTTCTTT.

The table lists this clone with a count of one. CDR3 amino acids: CASSPTNEPTDTQYF. For the CDR3, the DNA is TGTGCCAGCAGCCCAACGAACGAGCCCACAGATACGCAGTATTTT. The chain carries TRBV5-4 and TRBJ2-3; D is unclear. V lost 4 bases and J lost 2, with 14 bases in between. CDR1 is SGHNT, CDR2 YYREEE, per germline (reference sequence). The CDR3 runs 15 residues.

V and J are TRBV18 and TRBJ1-5, with D possibly TRBD1 on 5 matching bases. The germline V gene has CDR1 KGHSH and CDR2 LQKENI. This CDR3 has 13 residues. Trimming removed 4 bases at V and 7 bases at J, with 11 bases between. In nucleotides, the CDR3 is TGTGCCAGCTCACTGGGGGAATGGCAGCCCCAGCATTTT. It encodes CASSLGEWQPQHF.

The rearrangement joins TRBV2 to TRBJ2-7, with TRBD2 as a possible D gene (5 bases). CDR1 is SNHLY and CDR2 is FYNNEI in the germline V gene. V was pared by 6 bases and J by 3 bases, with 9 bases between. CDR3 length equals 12 residues. The CDR3, as DNA: TGTGCCAGCAGAATTGGGAGCTACGAGCAGTACGTC. It yields the protein CASRIGSYEQYV.

This chain uses TRBV19 with TRBJ2-3; D possibly corresponds to TRBD2 (6 bases). Germline V CDR1 and CDR2: LNHDA, SQIVND (reference sequence). With 6 bases removed from V and 0 bases from J, the gap between germline ends came to 13 bases. This CDR3 has 15 residues. The CDR3 loop is CASRQSGASTDTQYF. The CDR3 bases are TGTGCCAGTAGGCAGTCGGGAGCGAGCACAGATACGCAGTATTTT.

The chain couples TRBV5-1 to TRBJ2-3, with 10 bases that match TRBD1. Losses at the gene ends were 2 bases for V and 4 bases for J; bases not matched to a gene: 4. CDR3 size: 15 residues. Germline V gene sequence: CDR1 SGHRS, CDR2 YFSETQ. The CDR3 bases are TGCGCCAGCAGCTTTAGCGGACAGGGGGCAGATACGCAGTATTTT. It specifies CASSFSGQGADTQYF.

The CDR3 DNA reads TGTGCCAGCTCCTCTACATCCGGACAGTCCGAGCAGTACGTC. Its protein is CASSSTSGQSEQYV. The genes are TRBV18 and TRBJ2-7; a weak D match, TRBD1 (6 bases). CDR3 length: 14 amino acids. Germline CDR1 is KGHSH and CDR2 is LQKENI. V gave up 6 bases and J gave up 6 bases, with 18 bases separating them.

This clone was counted a single time. The V call is TRBV24-1, the J call TRBJ1-5; D unclear. The CDR3 runs 15 residues. V lost 7 bases and J lost 2, with 14 bases in between. Germline V gene lookup returns CDR1 KGHDR and CDR2 SFDVKD. The CDR3 nucleotides read TGTGCCACCAGACTAAGACGTGAAGGCAATCAGCCCCAGCATTTT. It codes for CATRLRREGNQPQHF.

J is TRBJ2-1 and V is TRBV28, with TRBD1 matching over 11 bases. Trimming removed 7 bases from V and 5 bases from J; junction bases left unmatched: 13. This CDR3 is 17 amino acids long. Germline-derived CDR1 and CDR2 are MDHEN and SYDVKM. The CDR3 here is CASTKPLGQGANNEQFF. CDR3 DNA sequence: TGTGCCAGCACCAAACCACTAGGACAGGGGGCTAACAATGAGCAGTTCTTC.

Comments on this clone: Germline is not matched at one junction end, which may reflect a read error. The gene calls are TRBV12-5 and TRBJ1-2; D is unresolved. This CDR3 has 12 amino acids. The germline CDR1 and CDR2 sequences are LGHNT and FRNRAP. The DNA of the CDR3 is TGTGCTAGTGGGTTGGGAAGATCCGGCTACACCTTC. Translating gives CASGLGRSGYTF.

V and J are TRBV5-6 and TRBJ2-5; D gene uncertain. Trimming shortened V by 0 bases and J by 5 bases, and 14 bases separated the two germline ends. Germline loops: CDR1 SGHDT, CDR2 YYEEEE. The CDR3 spans 15 residues. CDR3 bases: TGTGCCAGCAGCTTGGCGAAGGGAAGCCGGGAGACCCAGTACTTC. This sequence encodes CASSLAKGSRETQYF. The full variable domain, its missing parts supplied by reference TRBV5-6 and TRBJ2-5, is DAGVTQSPTHLIKTRGQQVTLRCSPKSGHDTVSWYQQALGQGPQFIFQYYEEEERQRGNFPDRFSGHQFPNYSSELNVNALLLGDSALYLCASSLAKGSRETQYFGPGTRLLVL.

CDR3 sequence (DNA): TGTGCCAGCAGTTATAGGGGATGGACCGGGGAGCTGTTTTTT. This encodes CASSYRGWTGELFF. The chain recombines TRBV6-2 or TRBV6-3 with TRBJ2-2, with D possibly matching TRBD1 (5 bases). V lost 3 bases and J 5 bases, leaving 10 bases between the germline ends. The CDR3 length is 14 residues. The germline CDR1 and CDR2 sequences are MNHEY and SVGEGT.

The rearrangement uses TRBV5-4 and TRBJ1-5; 10 nucleotides match TRBD1. With V trimmed by 4 bases and J by 1 base, 5 bases remained unmatched. The V gene's germline CDR1 is SGHNT and CDR2 YYREEE (reference sequence). This CDR3 region has 16 residues. CDR3 sequence (DNA): TGTGCCAGCAGCCGGACAGGGGGGGGGAGCAATCAGCCCCAGCATTTT. This translates into CASSRTGGGSNQPQHF.

The gene calls are TRBV7-9 and TRBJ1-6; tentatively, D is TRBD1 (5 bases). With 4 bases removed from V and 5 bases from J, the gap between germline ends came to 12 bases. Germline V gene data show CDR1 as SEHNR and CDR2 as FQNEAQ (reference sequence). The CDR3 spans 15 residues. The CDR3, as DNA: TGTGCCAGCAGCTCCCGGGACGGCAATAATTCACCCCTCCACTTT. This encodes CASSSRDGNNSPLHF.

CDR3 protein: CASSLTELNEQFF. CDR3 in DNA: TGTGCCAGCAGCTTGACGGAACTTAATGAGCAGTTCTTC. The V gene is TRBV11-2, the J gene TRBJ2-1; the D is unclear. Germline V CDR1 and CDR2: SGHAT, FQNNGV. This CDR3 has 13 residues. The V gene lost 3 bases and the J gene lost 7 bases, with 10 bases spanning the gap.

The gene calls are TRBV2 and TRBJ1-5; maybe TRBD1 (6 bases). Germline V gene sequence: CDR1 SNHLY, CDR2 FYNNEI. The CDR3 extends over 14 amino acids. With 1 base removed from V and 4 bases from J, the gap between germline ends came to 8 bases. The CDR3 bases are TGTGCCAGCAGTGAAGGCAGGGGTAATCAGCCCCAGCATTTT. It encodes CASSEGRGNQPQHF.